What follows are 32 T cell receptor beta chains derived from one specimen sequenced in a study of OX40 agonist ivuxolimab in advanced cancers. Profiled with immunoSEQ multiplex PCR; TCRdb holds only in-frame clones, not every one. Here the sample spans roughly 80,000 clones, around four fifths being singletons. The source material was CD4+ or CD8+ T cells sorted from blood, sampled in a trial of the OX40 agonist ivuxolimab. These receptors originate from an adult with an advanced solid tumor such as melanoma, head and neck, liver or kidney cancer.

This clone has only a few counts. The chain employs TRBV29-1 and TRBJ1-1; 7 bases agree with TRBD1. With 7 bases clipped from V and 0 bases from J, the junction kept 5 bases outside the gene matches. Germline CDR1 is SQVTM and CDR2 is ANQGSEA. The CDR3 runs to 13 residues. In DNA, the CDR3 is TGCAGCGGATCGGGACAGCTGAACACTGAAGCTTTCTTT. Translation gives CSGSGQLNTEAFF.

The chain carries TRBV11-3 and TRBJ2-3, with D perhaps given as TRBD1 or TRBD2 (6 bases each). CDR1 is SGHNT, CDR2 YENEEA, per germline. V gave up 3 bases and J gave up 5 bases, with 15 bases separating them. The CDR3 is 15 residues long. The CDR3 sequence is CASSFEGGLKDTQYF. For the CDR3, the DNA is TGTGCCAGCAGCTTCGAAGGGGGGCTCAAAGATACGCAGTATTTT.

The V call is TRBV30, the J call TRBJ2-1; 8 bases are shared with TRBD1. The ends lost 6 bases at V and 0 bases at J; junction bases unmatched: 7. The CDR3 sequence is 15 residues long. The V gene's germline CDR1 is GTSNPN and CDR2 SVGIG (reference sequence). CDR3 in amino acids: CACPSDRGSYNEQFF. The CDR3 nucleotides are TGTGCCTGCCCTTCAGACAGGGGCTCCTACAATGAGCAGTTCTTC.

This clone was picked up one time. This chain joins TRBV2 and TRBJ1-6; the match to TRBD1 covers 8 bases. The CDR3 is made up of 14 amino acids. Germline V CDR1 and CDR2: SNHLY, FYNNEI. J lost 4 bases, V lost 6 bases, and 2 bases had no gene match. The CDR3 nucleotides are TGTGCCAGCAGGGGACAGGTGTATAATTCACCCCTCCACTTT. Its protein is CASRGQVYNSPLHF. The entire variable domain, with the rest obtained from reference TRBV2 and TRBJ1-6, is as follows: EPEVTQTPSHQVTQMGQEVILRCVPISNHLYFYWYRQILGQKVEFLVSFYNNEISEKSEIFDDQFSVERPDGSNFTLKIRSTKLEDSAMYFCASRGQVYNSPLHFGNGTRLTVT.

The gene calls are TRBV30 and TRBJ2-7, with D perhaps TRBD1 (5 bases). V lost 0 bases and J 4 bases, leaving 16 bases between the germline ends. The length of the CDR3 is 15 residues. Germline CDR1 GTSNPN, CDR2 SVGIG (reference sequence). The CDR3 is CAWSVQVPSYYEQYF. DNA of the CDR3: TGTGCCTGGAGTGTACAGGTCCCAAGTTATTACGAGCAGTACTTC.

The chain uses TRBV11-2 and TRBJ2-7; the match to TRBD1 covers 7 bases. V gave up 8 bases and J gave up 3 bases; unmatched junction bases: 7. The germline V gene encodes CDR1 SGHAT and CDR2 FQNNGV. This CDR3 is built from 13 residues. CDR3: CASSTGTVYEQYF. CDR3 coding DNA: TGTGCCAGCTCGACCGGGACAGTCTACGAGCAGTACTTC.

The rearrangement uses TRBV5-6 and TRBJ1-2; 7 bases align to TRBD1. This CDR3 has 16 residues. V dropped 4 bases and J dropped 0; count of bases not matched to a gene: 9. The germline gives CDR1 SGHDT, CDR2 YYEEEE. In DNA form, the CDR3 reads TGTGCCAGCAGCGTCCGGGACAGTGCTGCTAACTATGGCTACACCTTC. Translated, it gives CASSVRDSAANYGYTF.

This clone came up once. This chain uses TRBV28 with TRBJ2-3; D is ambiguous. V lost 1 base to trimming and J lost 0 bases, with 5 bases between them. This CDR3 has 14 amino acids. Per the germline V gene, CDR1 is MDHEN and CDR2 is SYDVKM. The CDR3 coding sequence is TGTGCCAGCAGTTTATCGACTAGCACAGATACGCAGTATTTT. Translating it yields CASSLSTSTDTQYF.

The CDR3 sequence is CASKREAFMTEAFF. CDR3 bases: TGTGCCAGCAAGAGAGAGGCGTTTATGACTGAAGCTTTCTTT. The chain is built from TRBV6-1 and TRBJ1-1; D is undetermined. Germline V CDR1 and CDR2: MNHNS, SASEGT. The V end lost 7 bases, the J end lost 5 bases, and 17 bases lay between the germline ends. The CDR3 runs to 14 residues.

This clone was recorded a few times. V gene TRBV5-4 combines with J gene TRBJ2-2, with a tentative D call TRBD2 (6 bases). Trimming cost V 4 bases and J 0 bases, with 13 bases left between them. The CDR3 loop spans 16 amino acids. The germline V gene encodes CDR1 SGHNT and CDR2 YYREEE (reference sequence). The CDR3 spells CASSPGVGANTGELFF. The CDR3 DNA follows: TGTGCCAGCAGCCCGGGGGTGGGAGCGAACACCGGGGAGCTGTTTTTT. Supplemented by reference TRBV5-4 and TRBJ2-2, the full variable domain reads ETGVTQSPTHLIKTRGQQVTLRCSSQSGHNTVSWYQQALGQGPQFIFQYYREEENGRGNFPPRFSGLQFPNYSSELNVNALELDDSALYLCASSPGVGANTGELFFGEGSRLTVL.

The J gene is TRBJ2-5, the V gene TRBV5-1; TRBD1 matches at 7 bases. Germline values: CDR1 SGHRS, CDR2 YFSETQ. Trimming removed 1 base from V and 1 base from J; junction bases left unmatched: 4. This CDR3 has 15 residues. The CDR3: CASSLIGTAQETQYF. The CDR3 DNA is TGCGCCAGCAGCTTGATTGGGACAGCCCAAGAGACCCAGTACTTC.

A single count supports this clone. V is TRBV5-1 and J is TRBJ1-1, with 11 bases identical to TRBD1. This CDR3 has 16 residues. V lost 3 bases and J lost 4; bases outside the gene matches: 8. Germline V gene data show CDR1 as SGHRS and CDR2 as YFSETQ. The CDR3 sequence is CASSWTGTGGGTEAFF. In nucleotides, the CDR3 is TGCGCCAGCAGCTGGACCGGGACAGGGGGGGGCACTGAAGCTTTCTTT.

This clone turned up a few times. V gene TRBV10-3 combines with J gene TRBJ1-4; D ambiguous. Trimming cost V 7 bases and J 4 bases, with 4 bases left between them. The CDR3 runs 11 residues. The germline gives CDR1 ENHRY, CDR2 SYGVKD. As DNA, the CDR3 is TGTGCCATCAAGGATAATGAAAAACTGTTTTTT. As protein: CAIKDNEKLFF.

J is TRBJ1-5 and V is TRBV30, with D possibly TRBD1 on 5 matching bases. Deletions cut 0 bases from V and 7 bases from J, with 13 bases between. CDR1 GTSNPN and CDR2 SVGIG come from the germline V gene (reference sequence). This CDR3 spans 14 amino acids. In nucleotides, the CDR3 is TGTGCCTGGAGTGTACTAGAGGGGTTGCAGCCCCAGCATTTT. Its translation: CAWSVLEGLQPQHF. Based on the CDR3 plus reference TRBV30 and TRBJ1-5, the full variable domain is SQTIHQWPATLVQPVGSPLSLECTVEGTSNPNLYWYRQAAGRGLQLLFYSVGIGQISSEVPQNLSASRPQDRQFILSSKKLLLSDSGFYLCAWSVLEGLQPQHFGDGTRLSIL.

The chain employs TRBV25-1 and TRBJ2-7; tentative D call: TRBD1 (6 bases). The CDR3 extends over 13 amino acids. V was shortened by 3 bases and J by 3 bases, with 9 bases between the two germline ends. Per germline, CDR1 MGHDK and CDR2 SYGVNS. CDR3 sequence: CASSDRDNYEQYF. In nucleotides, the CDR3 is TGTGCCAGCAGTGACCGGGACAACTACGAGCAGTACTTC.

This chain links TRBV9 with TRBJ1-3; D is perhaps TRBD1 (5 bases). The ends were cut back, 0 bases at V and 4 bases at J, with 11 bases in the middle. The V gene's germline CDR1 is SGDLS and CDR2 YYNGEE. The CDR3 is made up of 15 amino acids. The CDR3: CASSVAGFSGNTIYF. The CDR3 nucleotides are TGTGCCAGCAGCGTAGCAGGGTTTAGCGGAAACACCATATATTTT.

CDR3 nucleotide sequence: TGTGCCAGCAATCCCATCGAAGGATGGGGCACTGAAGCTTTCTTT. This encodes CASNPIEGWGTEAFF. The chain couples TRBV28 to TRBJ1-1; D unclear. Germline assignment: CDR1 MDHEN and CDR2 SYDVKM. V lost 7 bases, J lost 4 bases, and 19 bases lay in between. The CDR3 covers 15 residues.

The chain couples TRBV7-9 to TRBJ1-4, with a possible D match to TRBD1 (5 bases). V lost 10 bases, J lost 8 bases, and 11 bases lay in between. Germline-derived CDR1 and CDR2 are SEHNR and FQNEAQ (reference sequence). The CDR3 extends over 11 amino acids. The CDR3 sequence: CATGKGEKLFF. In DNA, the CDR3 is TGTGCCACGGGCAAGGGGGAAAAACTGTTTTTT.

This clone was observed once. This chain uses TRBV10-1 with TRBJ2-2; TRBD2 might be the D (6 bases). This CDR3 contains 14 residues. V shed 6 bases and J shed 1 base, with 9 bases lying between them. Germline-derived CDR1 and CDR2 are WNHNN and SYGVQD (reference sequence). The CDR3 region is CASSSGWNTGELFF. The CDR3 bases are TGCGCCAGCAGCAGCGGGTGGAACACCGGGGAGCTGTTTTTT.

The chain uses TRBV28 and TRBJ1-4; the match to TRBD1 covers 8 bases. The CDR3 has 15 residues. Trimming cost V 5 bases and J 8 bases; bases outside gene matches: 10. The germline CDR1 and CDR2 sequences are MDHEN and SYDVKM. As DNA, the CDR3 is TGTGCCAGCAGTCGAATGACAGGGGCCGGGGAAAAACTGTTTTTT. This gives the protein CASSRMTGAGEKLFF.

The chain carries TRBV9 and TRBJ2-1, with D possibly matching TRBD2 (6 bases). V was clipped by 0 bases and J by 5 bases, with 12 bases between them. Per germline, CDR1 SGDLS and CDR2 YYNGEE. This CDR3 contains 15 residues. This chain's CDR3 is CASSVGRLAHNEQFF. In nucleotides, the CDR3 is TGTGCCAGCAGCGTAGGGAGGCTAGCGCACAATGAGCAGTTCTTC.

A note on this clone: This CDR3 is also generated by other DNA sequences in the sample. This sequence joins TRBV19 and TRBJ2-3; D is uncertain. There are 12 residues in the CDR3. The germline V gene has CDR1 LNHDA and CDR2 SQIVND (reference sequence). V dropped 9 bases and J dropped 0 bases, with 7 bases sitting between them. CDR3 sequence reads: CASSDSTDTQYF. In DNA, the CDR3 is TGTGCCAGCTCAGATAGCACAGATACGCAGTATTTT.

This clone was seen just once. The CDR3 bases are TGTGCCAGCAGCGTAGAGGCAGGGCAAGCCTACGAGCAGTACTTC. It yields the protein CASSVEAGQAYEQYF. The chain links TRBV9 to TRBJ2-7, with a tentative D call TRBD1 (5 bases). This CDR3 spans 15 amino acids. Deletions cut 0 bases from V and 2 bases from J, with 12 bases between. The germline V gene has CDR1 SGDLS and CDR2 YYNGEE.

The V gene is TRBV7-8, the J gene TRBJ2-3; D unclear. The V end was cut by 5 bases, the J end by 1 base, with 4 bases between. Germline CDR1 reads SGHVS; CDR2 reads FQNEAQ. This CDR3 is built from 12 residues. CDR3 loop: CASSLRTDTQYF. The CDR3 region has the DNA TGTGCCAGCAGCCTCCGCACAGATACGCAGTATTTT. The full variable domain, completed using reference TRBV7-8 and TRBJ2-3, is GAGVSQSPRYKVAKRGQDVALRCDPISGHVSLFWYQQALGQGPEFLTYFQNEAQLDKSGLPSDRFFAERPEGSVSTLKIQRTQQEDSAVYLCASSLRTDTQYFGPGTRLTVL.

This chain links TRBV18 with TRBJ1-3; D not certain. V shed 0 bases and J shed 3 bases, with 0 bases lying between them. Germline loops: CDR1 KGHSH, CDR2 LQKENI. The CDR3 has 12 residues. Written as DNA, the CDR3 is TGTGCCAGCTCACCACCTGGAAACACCATATATTTT. Amino acid sequence: CASSPPGNTIYF.

The chain carries TRBV6-1 and TRBJ2-1, with 7 nucleotides matching TRBD1. The germline CDR1 and CDR2 sequences are MNHNS and SASEGT. The junction had 3 bases not matched to a gene; V was cut back by 9 bases and J by 1 base. The CDR3 is 13 residues long. Here the CDR3 reads CASSTGSYNEQFF. As DNA, the CDR3 is TGTGCCAGTTCGACAGGGTCCTACAATGAGCAGTTCTTC.

V is TRBV5-1 and J is TRBJ2-1; the D gene is possibly TRBD2 (6 bases). The germline V gene encodes CDR1 SGHRS and CDR2 YFSETQ. This CDR3 has 18 residues. Trimming stripped 0 bases from V and 0 bases from J, with 16 bases between. CDR3: CASSLVMASASSYNEQFF. The DNA for the CDR3 is TGCGCCAGCAGCTTGGTTATGGCTAGCGCGAGCTCCTACAATGAGCAGTTCTTC.

This clone was counted only a few times. This chain joins TRBV30 and TRBJ2-1, with TRBD2 matching over 7 bases. The trim removed 0 bases at V and 6 bases at J, leaving 8 bases unmatched. Germline V lookup: CDR1 GTSNPN, CDR2 SVGIG (reference sequence). The CDR3 runs to 15 residues. CDR3 sequence (DNA): TGTGCCTGGAGTGTTTTTTGGGGGGGGTCCAATGAGCAGTTCTTC. Amino acids: CAWSVFWGGSNEQFF.

The gene calls are TRBV18 and TRBJ2-3, with 8 positions matching TRBD2. The junction had 8 bases not matched to a gene; V was cut back by 2 bases and J by 1 base. Germline V gene sequence: CDR1 KGHSH, CDR2 LQKENI. This CDR3 has 17 residues. The CDR3, as DNA: TGTGCCAGCTCACCATTCGGGGTTAGCGGGGGCACAGATACGCAGTATTTT. Residues: CASSPFGVSGGTDTQYF.

The chain joins TRBV7-9 to TRBJ2-2, with TRBD2 identical over 7 bases. Losses at the gene ends were 7 bases for V and 3 bases for J; bases not matched to a gene: 5. The CDR3 is 14 amino acids. Germline CDR1 SEHNR, CDR2 FQNEAQ (reference sequence). The CDR3 DNA reads TGTGCCAGCAATTCGGGGGGAGACACCGGGGAGCTGTTTTTT. Protein: CASNSGGDTGELFF.

This clone came up once. The genes are TRBV6-1 and TRBJ2-7, with 11 bases identical to TRBD2. V was pared by 5 bases and J by 2 bases, with 5 bases of the junction left unmatched. The CDR3 sequence is 15 residues long. The germline V gene encodes CDR1 MNHNS and CDR2 SASEGT. The CDR3 region is CASSLGTSGPYEQYF. The CDR3, as DNA: TGTGCCAGCAGTCTGGGGACTAGCGGACCCTACGAGCAGTACTTC.

The chain employs TRBV23-1 and TRBJ2-2, with TRBD1 identical over 11 bases. TRBV23-1 is annotated as an ORF whose role is uncertain. Trimming at V came to 0 bases and at J to 4 bases, leaving 1 base not matched to a gene. The CDR3 runs to 16 residues. CDR3 DNA: TGCGCCAGCAGTCAATCCGGGACAGGGGGCACCGGGGAGCTGTTTTTT. Translated: CASSQSGTGGTGELFF.